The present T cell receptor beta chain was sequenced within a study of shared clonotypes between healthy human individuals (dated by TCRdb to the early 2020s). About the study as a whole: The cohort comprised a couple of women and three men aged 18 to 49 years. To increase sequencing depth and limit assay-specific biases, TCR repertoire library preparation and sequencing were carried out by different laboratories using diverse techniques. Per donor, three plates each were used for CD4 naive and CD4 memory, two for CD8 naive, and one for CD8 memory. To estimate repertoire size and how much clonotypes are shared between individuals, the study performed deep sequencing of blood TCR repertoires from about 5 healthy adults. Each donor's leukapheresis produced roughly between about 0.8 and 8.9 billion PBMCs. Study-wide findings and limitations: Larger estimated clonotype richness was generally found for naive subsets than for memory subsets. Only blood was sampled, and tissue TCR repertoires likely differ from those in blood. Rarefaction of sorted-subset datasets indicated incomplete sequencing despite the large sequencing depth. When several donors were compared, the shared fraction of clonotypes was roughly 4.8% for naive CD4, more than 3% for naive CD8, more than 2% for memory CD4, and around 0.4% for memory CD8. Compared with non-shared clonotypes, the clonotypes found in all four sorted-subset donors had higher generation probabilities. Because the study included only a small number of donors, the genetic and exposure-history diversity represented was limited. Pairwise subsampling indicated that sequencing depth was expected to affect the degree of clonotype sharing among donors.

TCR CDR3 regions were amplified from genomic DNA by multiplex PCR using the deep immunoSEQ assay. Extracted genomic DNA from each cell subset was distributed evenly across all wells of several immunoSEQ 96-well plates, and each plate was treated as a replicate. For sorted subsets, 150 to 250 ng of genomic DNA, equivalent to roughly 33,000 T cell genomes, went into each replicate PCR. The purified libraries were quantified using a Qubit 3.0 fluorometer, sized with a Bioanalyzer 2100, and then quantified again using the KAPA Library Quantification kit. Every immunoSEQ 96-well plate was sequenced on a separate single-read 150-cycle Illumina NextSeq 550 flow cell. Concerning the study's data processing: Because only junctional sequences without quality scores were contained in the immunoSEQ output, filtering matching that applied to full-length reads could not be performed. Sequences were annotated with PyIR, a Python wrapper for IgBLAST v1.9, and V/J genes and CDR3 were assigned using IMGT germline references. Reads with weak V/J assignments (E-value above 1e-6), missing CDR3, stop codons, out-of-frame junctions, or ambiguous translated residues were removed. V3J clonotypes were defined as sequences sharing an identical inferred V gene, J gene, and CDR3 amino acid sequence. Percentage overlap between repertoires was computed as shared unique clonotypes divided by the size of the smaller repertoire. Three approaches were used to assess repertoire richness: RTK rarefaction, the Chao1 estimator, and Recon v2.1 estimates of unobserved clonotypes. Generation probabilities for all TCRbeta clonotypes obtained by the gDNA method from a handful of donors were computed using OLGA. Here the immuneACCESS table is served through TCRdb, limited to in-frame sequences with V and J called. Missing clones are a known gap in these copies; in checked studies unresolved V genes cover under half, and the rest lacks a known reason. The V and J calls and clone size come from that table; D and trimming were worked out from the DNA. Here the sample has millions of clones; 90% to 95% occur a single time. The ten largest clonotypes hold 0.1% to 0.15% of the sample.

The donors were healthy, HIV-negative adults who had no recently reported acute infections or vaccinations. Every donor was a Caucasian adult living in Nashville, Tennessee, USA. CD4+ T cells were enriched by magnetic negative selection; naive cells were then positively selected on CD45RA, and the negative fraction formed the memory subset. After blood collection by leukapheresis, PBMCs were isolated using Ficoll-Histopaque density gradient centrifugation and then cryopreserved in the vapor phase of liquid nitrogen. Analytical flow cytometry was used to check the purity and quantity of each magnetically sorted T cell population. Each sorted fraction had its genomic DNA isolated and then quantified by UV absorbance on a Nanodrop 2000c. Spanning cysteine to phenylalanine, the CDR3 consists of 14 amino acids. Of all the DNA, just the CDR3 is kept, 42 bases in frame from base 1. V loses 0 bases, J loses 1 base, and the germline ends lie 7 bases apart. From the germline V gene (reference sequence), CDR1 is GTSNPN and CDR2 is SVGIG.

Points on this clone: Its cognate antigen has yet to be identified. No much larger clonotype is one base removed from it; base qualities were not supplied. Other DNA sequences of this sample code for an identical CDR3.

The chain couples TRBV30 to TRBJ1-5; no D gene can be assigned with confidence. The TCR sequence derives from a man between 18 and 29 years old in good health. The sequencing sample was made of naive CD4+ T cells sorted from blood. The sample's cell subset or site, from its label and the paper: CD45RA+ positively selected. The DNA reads TGTGCCTGGAGTGTCGGCGGAAGCAATCAGCCCCAGCATTTT. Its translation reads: CAWSVGGSNQPQHF.